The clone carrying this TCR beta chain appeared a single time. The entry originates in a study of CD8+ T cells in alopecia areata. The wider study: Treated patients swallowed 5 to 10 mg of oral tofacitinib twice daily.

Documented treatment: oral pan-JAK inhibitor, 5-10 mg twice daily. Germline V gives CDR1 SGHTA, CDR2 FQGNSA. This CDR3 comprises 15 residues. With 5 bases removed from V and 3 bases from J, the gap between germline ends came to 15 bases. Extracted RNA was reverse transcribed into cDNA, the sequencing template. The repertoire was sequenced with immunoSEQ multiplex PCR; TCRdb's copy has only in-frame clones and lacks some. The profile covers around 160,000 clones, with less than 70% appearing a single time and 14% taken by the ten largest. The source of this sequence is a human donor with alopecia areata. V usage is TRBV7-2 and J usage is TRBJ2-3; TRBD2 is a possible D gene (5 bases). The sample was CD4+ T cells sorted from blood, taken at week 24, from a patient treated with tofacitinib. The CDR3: CASSLKLGYTDTQYF. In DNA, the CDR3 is TGTGCCAGCAGCCTGAAACTAGGATATACAGATACGCAGTATTTT.